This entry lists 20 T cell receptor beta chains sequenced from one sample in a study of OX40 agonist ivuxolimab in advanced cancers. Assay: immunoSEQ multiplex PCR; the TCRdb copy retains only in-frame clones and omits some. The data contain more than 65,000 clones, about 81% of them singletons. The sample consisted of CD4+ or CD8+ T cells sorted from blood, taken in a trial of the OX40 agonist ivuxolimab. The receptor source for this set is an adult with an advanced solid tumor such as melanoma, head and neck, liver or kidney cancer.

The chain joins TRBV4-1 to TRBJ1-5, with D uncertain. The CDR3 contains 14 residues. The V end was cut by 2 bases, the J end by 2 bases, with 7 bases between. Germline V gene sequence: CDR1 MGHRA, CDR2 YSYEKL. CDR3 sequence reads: CASSQYGGNQPQHF. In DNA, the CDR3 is TGCGCCAGCAGCCAATATGGGGGCAATCAGCCCCAGCATTTT.

The CDR3 spells CASSRTGGVTGELFF. The CDR3, as DNA: TGTGCCAGCAGCCGGACAGGGGGCGTCACCGGGGAGCTGTTTTTT. This chain uses TRBV14 with TRBJ2-2; 11 bases are shared with TRBD1. J was trimmed by 4 bases and V by 4 bases; bases with no gene match: 2. Germline CDR1 and CDR2: SGHDN and FVKESK. CDR3 length: 15 amino acids.

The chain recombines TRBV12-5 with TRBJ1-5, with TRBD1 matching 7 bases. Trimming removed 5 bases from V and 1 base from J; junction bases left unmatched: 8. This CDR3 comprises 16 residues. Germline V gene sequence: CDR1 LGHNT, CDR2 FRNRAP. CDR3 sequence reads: CASGLPGGGSNQPQHF. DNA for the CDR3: TGTGCTAGTGGTCTCCCAGGGGGAGGGAGCAATCAGCCCCAGCATTTT.

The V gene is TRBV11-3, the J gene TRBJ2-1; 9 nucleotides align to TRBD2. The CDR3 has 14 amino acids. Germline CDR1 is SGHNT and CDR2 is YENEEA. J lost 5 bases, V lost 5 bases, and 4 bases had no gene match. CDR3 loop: CASSRLADHNEQFF. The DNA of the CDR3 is TGTGCCAGCAGCCGACTAGCGGACCACAATGAGCAGTTCTTC.

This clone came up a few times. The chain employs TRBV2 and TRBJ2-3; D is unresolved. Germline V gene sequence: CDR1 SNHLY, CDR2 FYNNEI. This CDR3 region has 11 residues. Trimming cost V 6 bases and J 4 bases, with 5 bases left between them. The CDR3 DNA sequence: TGTGCCAGCAGCTACGCAGATACGCAGTATTTT. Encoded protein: CASSYADTQYF.

CDR3 loop: CAIRRDRDLGDGYTF. CDR3 coding DNA: TGTGCCATCAGACGGGACAGGGATCTAGGCGATGGCTACACCTTC. The chain uses TRBV10-3 and TRBJ1-2; TRBD1 aligns across 9 bases. J gave up 6 bases and V 6 bases, and 11 bases lay outside the gene matches. This CDR3 is built from 15 residues. Germline V gives CDR1 ENHRY, CDR2 SYGVKD.

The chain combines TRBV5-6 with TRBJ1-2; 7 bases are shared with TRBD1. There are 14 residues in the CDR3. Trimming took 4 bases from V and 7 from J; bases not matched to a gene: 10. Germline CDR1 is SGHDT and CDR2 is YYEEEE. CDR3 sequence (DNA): TGTGCCAGCAGCCGAGACAGGGTAGTAAGTGGCTACACCTTC. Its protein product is CASSRDRVVSGYTF.

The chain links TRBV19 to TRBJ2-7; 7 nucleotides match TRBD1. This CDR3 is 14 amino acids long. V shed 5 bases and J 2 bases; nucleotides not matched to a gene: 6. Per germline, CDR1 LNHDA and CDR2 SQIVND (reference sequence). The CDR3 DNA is TGTGCCAGTAGTCCGATCCAGGGGGCCTACGAGCAGTACTTC. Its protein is CASSPIQGAYEQYF.

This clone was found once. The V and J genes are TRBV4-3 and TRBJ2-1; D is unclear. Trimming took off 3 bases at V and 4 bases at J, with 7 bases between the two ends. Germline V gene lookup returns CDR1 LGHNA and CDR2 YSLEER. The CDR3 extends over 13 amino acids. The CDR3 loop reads CASSQGTYNEQFF. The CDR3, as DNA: TGCGCCAGCAGCCAGGGTACTTACAATGAGCAGTTCTTC.

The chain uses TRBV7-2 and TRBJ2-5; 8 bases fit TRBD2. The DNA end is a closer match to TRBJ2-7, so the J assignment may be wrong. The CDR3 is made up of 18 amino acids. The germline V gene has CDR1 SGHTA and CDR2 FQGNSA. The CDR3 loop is CASSELYTSGGPNYEQYF. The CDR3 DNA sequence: TGTGCCAGCAGCGAGCTTTATACGAGCGGGGGACCTAACTACGAGCAGTACTTC.

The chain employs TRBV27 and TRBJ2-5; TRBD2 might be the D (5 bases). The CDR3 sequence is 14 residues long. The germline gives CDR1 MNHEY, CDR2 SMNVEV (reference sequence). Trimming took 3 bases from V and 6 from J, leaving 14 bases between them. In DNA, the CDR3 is TGTGCCAGCAGTTTCGGTCCTAGCTTTCAGACCCAGTACTTC. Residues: CASSFGPSFQTQYF.

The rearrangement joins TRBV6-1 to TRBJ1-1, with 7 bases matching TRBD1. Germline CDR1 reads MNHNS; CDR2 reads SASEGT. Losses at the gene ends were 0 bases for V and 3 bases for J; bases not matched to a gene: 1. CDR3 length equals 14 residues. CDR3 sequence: CASSEAGGHTEAFF. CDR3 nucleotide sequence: TGTGCCAGCAGTGAAGCAGGGGGCCACACTGAAGCTTTCTTT.

CDR3 bases: TGTGCCAGCAGCCGACGAGGATCCGGAAACACCATATATTTT. Translating gives CASSRRGSGNTIYF. The V call is TRBV11-1, the J call TRBJ1-3; unclear D gene. Trimming took 5 bases from V and 4 from J, leaving 12 bases between them. The CDR3 has 14 amino acids. Germline V gene lookup returns CDR1 SGHAT and CDR2 FQDESV (reference sequence). Full variable domain (outside the CDR3, taken from reference TRBV11-1 and TRBJ1-3): EAEVAQSPRYKITEKSQAVAFWCDPISGHATLYWYRQILGQGPELLVQFQDESVVDDSQLPKDRFSAERLKGVDSTLKIQPAELGDSAMYLCASSRRGSGNTIYFGEGSWLTVV.

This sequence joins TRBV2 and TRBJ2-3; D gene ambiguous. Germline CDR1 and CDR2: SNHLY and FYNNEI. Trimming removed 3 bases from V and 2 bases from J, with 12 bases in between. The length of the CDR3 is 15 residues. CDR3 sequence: CASSDYSPYTDTQYF. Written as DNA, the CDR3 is TGTGCCAGCAGTGACTACTCCCCCTACACAGATACGCAGTATTTT.

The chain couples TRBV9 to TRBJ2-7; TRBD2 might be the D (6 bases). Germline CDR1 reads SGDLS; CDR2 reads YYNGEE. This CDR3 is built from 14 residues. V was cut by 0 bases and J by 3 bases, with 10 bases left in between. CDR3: CASSVGDSVYEQYF. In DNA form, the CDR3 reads TGTGCCAGCAGCGTAGGGGACTCAGTCTACGAGCAGTACTTC.

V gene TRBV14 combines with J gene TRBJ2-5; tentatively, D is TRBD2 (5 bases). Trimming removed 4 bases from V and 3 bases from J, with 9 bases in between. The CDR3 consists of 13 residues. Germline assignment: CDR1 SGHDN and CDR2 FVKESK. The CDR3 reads CASSPYGEETQYF. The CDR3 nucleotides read TGTGCCAGCAGCCCGTACGGGGAAGAGACCCAGTACTTC.

For the CDR3, the DNA is TGTGCCAGCAGCCAAGTGTTGGGACAAGAGACCCAGTACTTC. It encodes CASSQVLGQETQYF. The J gene is TRBJ2-5, the V gene TRBV14; no clear D. CDR1 and CDR2 from the germline V gene are SGHDN and FVKESK. The CDR3 loop spans 14 amino acids. Trimming pared 1 base from V and 2 bases from J, leaving 8 bases between.

CDR3 DNA sequence: TGCGCCAGCAGCTTGATGGGCCCCATGACAGCGGACACTGAAGCTTTCTTT. Its protein is CASSLMGPMTADTEAFF. The rearrangement uses TRBV5-1 and TRBJ1-1, with D possibly TRBD1 on 5 matching bases. This CDR3 has 17 residues. Trimming took off 1 base at V and 3 bases at J, with 19 bases between the two ends. Germline V lookup: CDR1 SGHRS, CDR2 YFSETQ.

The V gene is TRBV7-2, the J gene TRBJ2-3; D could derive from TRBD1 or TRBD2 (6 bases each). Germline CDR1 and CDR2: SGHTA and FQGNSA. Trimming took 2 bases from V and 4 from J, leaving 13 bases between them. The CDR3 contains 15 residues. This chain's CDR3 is CASSLSAGDSDTQYF. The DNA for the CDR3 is TGTGCCAGCAGCTTATCGGCAGGGGACTCAGATACGCAGTATTTT.

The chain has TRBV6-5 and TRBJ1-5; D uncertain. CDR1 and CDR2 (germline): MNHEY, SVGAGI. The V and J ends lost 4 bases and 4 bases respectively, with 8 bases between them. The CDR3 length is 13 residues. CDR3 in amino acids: CASSSRRNQPQHF. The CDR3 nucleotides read TGTGCCAGCAGTTCAAGGAGAAATCAGCCCCAGCATTTT.